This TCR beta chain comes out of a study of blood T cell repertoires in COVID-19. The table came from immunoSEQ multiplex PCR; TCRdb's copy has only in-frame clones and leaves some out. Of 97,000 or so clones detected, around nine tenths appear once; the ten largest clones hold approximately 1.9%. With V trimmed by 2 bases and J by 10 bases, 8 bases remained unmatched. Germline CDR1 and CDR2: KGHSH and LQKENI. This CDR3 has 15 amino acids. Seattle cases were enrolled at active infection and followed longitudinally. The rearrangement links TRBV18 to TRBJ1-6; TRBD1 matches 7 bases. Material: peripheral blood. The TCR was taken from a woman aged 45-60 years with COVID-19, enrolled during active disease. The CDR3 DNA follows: TGTGCCAGCTCACCATCGACAGGGTCGGCCTCACCCCTCCACTTT. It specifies CASSPSTGSASPLHF.